A selection of T cell receptor beta chains follows, all from one sample in a study of T cells in localized non-small cell lung cancer. TCRdb keeps only in-frame clones here, not all; method: immunoSEQ multiplex PCR. The data contain approximately 67,000 clones, approximately 84% of them singletons. The input for sequencing was peripheral blood, taken before any cancer treatment. The receptor source for this set is a female donor of 60 years or more with stage I lung adenocarcinoma. The CDR3 runs from the conserved cysteine through the conserved F or W. The D gene is left open where the match is weak. The listing skips clone size in some rows; elsewhere it reads once, few, many or a size class.

clone size,V gene,J gene,D gene,CDR3 DNA,CDR3 protein
.,TRBV5-4,TRBJ2-7,.,TGTGCCAGCAGTTTTATTGGCGGGAACGAGCAGTACTTC,CASSFIGGNEQYF
once,TRBV6-6,TRBJ1-1,TRBD1,TGTGCCAGCAGTCAACAGGGGGTTGCTGAAGCTTTCTTT,CASSQQGVAEAFF
.,TRBV28,TRBJ2-1,.,TGTGCCAGCAGGCCCGATGCAGGGATATACAATGAGCAGTTCTTC,CASRPDAGIYNEQFF
.,TRBV6-6,TRBJ1-2,.,TGTGCCAGCAGGCCTAAACTTGGGGCCTACACCTTC,CASRPKLGAYTF
.,TRBV30,TRBJ1-6,TRBD1,TGTGCCTGGACTCCGGACAGGGGCCTAGGATCACCCCTCCACTTT,CAWTPDRGLGSPLHF
.,TRBV10-2,TRBJ2-7,.,TGCGCCAGCCAAGGACCTACCTACGAGCAGTACTTC,CASQGPTYEQYF
.,TRBV6-5,TRBJ2-1,TRBD1,TGTGCCAGCAGTTACGGGCAGGGGGCTCGCGATGAGCAGTTCTTC,CASSYGQGARDEQFF
.,TRBV28,TRBJ2-7,.,TGTGCCAGCACCGGGCGGACTTACCCCTCCTACGAGCAGTACTTC,CASTGRTYPSYEQYF
.,TRBV18,TRBJ1-3,.,TGTGCCAGCTCCGTGTCGGACTCTGGAAACACCATATATTTT,CASSVSDSGNTIYF
.,TRBV11-3,TRBJ2-2,.,TGTGCCAGCAGCTTGAGTGGGTACAACACCGGGGAGCTGTTTTTT,CASSLSGYNTGELFF
few,TRBV5-4,TRBJ1-2,TRBD1,TGTGCCAGCAGCTTTGGGACAGGGGGCTATGGCTACACCTTC,CASSFGTGGYGYTF
.,TRBV19,TRBJ2-1,.,TGTGCCAGTAGTGTACTCTCGACTAGTAATGAGCAGTTCTTC,CASSVLSTSNEQFF
.,TRBV5-1,TRBJ1-2,.,TGCGCCAGCAGCCCAAACAGTGTATTATCCTATGGGGGCTACACCTTC,CASSPNSVLSYGGYTF
.,TRBV5-4,TRBJ2-7,TRBD1,TGTGCCAGCAGCTTCGCAGGGGGCGATTACGAGCAGTACTTC,CASSFAGGDYEQYF
.,TRBV5-1,TRBJ2-7,TRBD1,TGCGCCAGCAGCACCTATCCTGGACAGGGAATAACCTACGAGCAGTACTTC,CASSTYPGQGITYEQYF
.,TRBV6-6,TRBJ2-5,TRBD2,TGTGCCAGCAGTTACCCTTCAGCGGGGGAAGAGACCCAGTACTTC,CASSYPSAGEETQYF
.,TRBV6-5,TRBJ1-2,.,TGTGCCAGCGGAATGGGGGGGCAGAGGGGGAATGGCTACACCTTC,CASGMGGQRGNGYTF
.,TRBV19,TRBJ1-2,.,TGTGCCAGTAGTATGGTCGTCCCGCGGGACACATATGGCTACACCTTC,CASSMVVPRDTYGYTF
.,TRBV5-1,TRBJ1-6,.,TGCGCCAGCAGCTTGTTCGGCCCTCGGGGCTCCTATAATTCACCCCTCCACTTT,CASSLFGPRGSYNSPLHF
.,TRBV6-5,TRBJ2-3,.,TGTGCCAGCAGTCGCGGCGGACCGGGGATAGATACGCAGTATTTT,CASSRGGPGIDTQYF
few,TRBV5-1,TRBJ2-1,TRBD1,TGCGCCAGCATCCCAGGGGGCGCAGAGAATGAGCAGTTCTTC,CASIPGGAENEQFF
.,TRBV5-6,TRBJ2-6,.,TGTGCCAGCAGCTTGACAGGGTCTGGGGCCAACGTCCTGACTTTC,CASSLTGSGANVLTF
.,TRBV7-3,TRBJ2-3,.,TGTGCCAGCAGCACCCAAAGGGGCTTCGGGGTAAACACAGATACGCAGTATTTT,CASSTQRGFGVNTDTQYF
.,TRBV10-3,TRBJ2-1,.,TGTGCCATCAGTGAGGTAGCGGCCCCCAATGAGCAGTTCTTC,CAISEVAAPNEQFF
.,TRBV5-4,TRBJ2-6,.,TGTGCCAGCAGATTCGGGACCAACGTCCTGACTTTC,CASRFGTNVLTF
.,TRBV12-5,TRBJ1-2,.,TGTGCTAGTGGTTCTCTACAGGGCCCCGGCGGAGGCTACACCTTC,CASGSLQGPGGGYTF
.,TRBV5-4,TRBJ1-1,.,TGTGCCAGCAAGACAGGTTTGGGTGAAGCTTTCTTT,CASKTGLGEAFF
once,TRBV2,TRBJ1-4,.,TGTGCCGCGACATCAGTGGGTGAAAAACTGTTTTTT,CAATSVGEKLFF
few,TRBV2,TRBJ2-5,.,TGTGCCAGCAGTGATGCCTACGAGACCCAGTACTTC,CASSDAYETQYF
.,TRBV4-2,TRBJ2-1,.,TGTGCCAGCAGCCACGGTTCTAGGCAGGGTGAGCAGTTCTTC,CASSHGSRQGEQFF
.,TRBV10-3,TRBJ2-3,.,TGTGCCATCAGGGGAGGGACACAGACAGATACGCAGTATTTT,CAIRGGTQTDTQYF
.,TRBV10-1,TRBJ2-3,TRBD1,TGCGCCAGCAGTGATGGGACAGTCCCTAGCACAGATACGCAGTATTTT,CASSDGTVPSTDTQYF
.,TRBV2,TRBJ2-7,TRBD2,TGTGCCAGCATAGCGGGGGTCGAGCAGTACTTC,CASIAGVEQYF
.,TRBV5-6,TRBJ1-1,TRBD1,TGTGCCAGCAGCTCCCGGACAGGGGGCAGGGTCACTGAAGCTTTCTTT,CASSSRTGGRVTEAFF
.,TRBV7-9,TRBJ1-1,.,TGTGCCAGCAGCCGAGGGGACACTGAAGCTTTCTTT,CASSRGDTEAFF
.,TRBV2,TRBJ1-6,TRBD1,TGTGCCAGCAGTGATTTAGCAGGGGGCACGTCACCCCTCCACTTT,CASSDLAGGTSPLHF
.,TRBV28,TRBJ2-1,TRBD1,TGTGCCAGCAAAGGGACAGGAACTGGGGCCCCCTCCAATGAGCAGTTCTTC,CASKGTGTGAPSNEQFF
.,TRBV6-5,TRBJ1-2,TRBD1,TGTGCCAGCAGACCCGGACAGGGCCACTATGGCTACACCTTC,CASRPGQGHYGYTF
.,TRBV6-6,TRBJ1-1,TRBD1,TGTGCCAGCAGTTCCCACGGACAGGCGAACACTGAAGCTTTCTTT,CASSSHGQANTEAFF
.,TRBV25-1,TRBJ1-4,TRBD1,TGTGCCAGCAGTTACACGACAGGGTTCGCGGAAAAACTGTTTTTT,CASSYTTGFAEKLFF
.,TRBV19,TRBJ2-5,.,TGTGCCAGTCAAGCGAAACCGGGCAGGGAGACCCAGTACTTC,CASQAKPGRETQYF
once,TRBV9,TRBJ2-2,.,TGTGCCAGCAGCGTAGACCCCACGGGGTTCGGGGAGCTGTTTTTT,CASSVDPTGFGELFF
.,TRBV4-1,TRBJ2-7,TRBD2,TGCGCCAGCAGCCAAGAAGGGAGCGGGAGTTACGAGCAGTACTTC,CASSQEGSGSYEQYF
.,TRBV5-1,TRBJ2-3,.,TGCGCCAGCCGCCAAGGGACTTCTGGCACAGATACGCAGTATTTT,CASRQGTSGTDTQYF
.,TRBV18,TRBJ2-2,TRBD1,TGTGCCAGCTCATCCCGGACAGGGAACACCGGGGAGCTGTTTTTT,CASSSRTGNTGELFF
.,TRBV25-1,TRBJ1-1,.,TGTGCCAGCAGATTAGCTAGGAGCACTGAAGCTTTCTTT,CASRLARSTEAFF
.,TRBV21-1,TRBJ1-5,.,TGTGCCAGCAGCAATGGGAAGGACAGGGGAATGAGCAATCAGCCCCAGCATTTT,CASSNGKDRGMSNQPQHF
.,TRBV5-4,TRBJ1-1,.,TGTGCCAGCAGCTTGGGGCAGGGGTACACTGAAGCTTTCTTT,CASSLGQGYTEAFF
.,TRBV19,TRBJ1-2,.,TGTGCCACCCGGCGGGAAGGGGAAAGCGGCTACACCTTC,CATRREGESGYTF
once,TRBV18,TRBJ1-4,.,TGTGCCAGCTCACAACAGGAAAAACTGTTTTTT,CASSQQEKLFF
.,TRBV6-5,TRBJ1-2,.,TGTGCCAGCAGTTACTCTTTCAGAGAGCTTAACTATGGCTACACCTTC,CASSYSFRELNYGYTF
.,TRBV9,TRBJ1-3,.,TGTGCCAGCAGCGAGACTCAGGGAGGGGCCATATATTTT,CASSETQGGAIYF
.,TRBV7-3,TRBJ2-5,.,TGTGCCAGCAGCCCCCACGGCGTACAAGAGACCCAGTACTTC,CASSPHGVQETQYF
few,TRBV6-6,TRBJ2-3,TRBD2,TGTGCCAGCAGTAGGGACTATCAGGCCACAGATACGCAGTATTTT,CASSRDYQATDTQYF
.,TRBV6-1,TRBJ1-2,.,TGTGCCCTCTCGGGCAGCTCCAGGAGTCACCGCGGCTACACCTTC,CALSGSSRSHRGYTF